Sequencing of this TCR beta chain was carried out in a study of Graves' ophthalmopathy and Graves' hyperthyroidism. For the study at large: Researchers obtained peripheral blood at initial diagnosis, before any treatment had begun.

As to this clonotype: What it recognizes is unknown.

J lost 5 bases, V lost 5 bases, and 4 bases had no gene match. Germline loops: CDR1 SGHVS, CDR2 FNYEAQ. This CDR3 is built from 14 residues. Amplified material comprised TCR beta CDR3 regions derived from RNA transcripts. First-round RT-PCR employed HTBI primers, with a second-round multiplex PCR after it. TCRdb passed the multiplex PCR reads through MiXCR, listing each CDR3 protein once. Among about 740,000 distinct CDR3 sequences listed, approximately 40% were seen once. Regarding the study as a whole: Appearing in blood as well were most expanded thyroid clonotypes above 0.001 frequency.

Sequencing input: peripheral blood. The sequence was obtained from an adult man with Graves' ophthalmopathy. V is TRBV7-6 and J is TRBJ2-5; 11 positions match TRBD1. CDR3 region: CASSHRTGGETQYF. CDR3 nucleotide sequence: TGTGCCAGCAGCCATAGGACAGGGGGCGAGACCCAGTACTTC.